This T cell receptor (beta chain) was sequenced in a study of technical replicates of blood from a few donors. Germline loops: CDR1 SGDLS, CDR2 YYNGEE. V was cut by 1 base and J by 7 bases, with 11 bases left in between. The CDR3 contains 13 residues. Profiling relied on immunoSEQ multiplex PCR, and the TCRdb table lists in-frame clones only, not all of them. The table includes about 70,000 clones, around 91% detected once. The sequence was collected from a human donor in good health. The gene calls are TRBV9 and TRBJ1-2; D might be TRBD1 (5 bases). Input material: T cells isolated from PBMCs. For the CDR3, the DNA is TGTGCCAGCAGCGTACTCCAGGGTGGTGGCTACACCTTC. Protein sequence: CASSVLQGGGYTF.